Following are 17 T cell receptor beta chains from one sample sequenced in a study of T cells in women clearing cervical HPV infection. The protocol was immunoSEQ multiplex PCR, while the TCRdb copy is restricted to in-frame clones and leaves out a portion. The sample totals over 45,000 clones. Sequenced: blood buffy coat. The receptors originated from a woman between 18 and 70 years old with a cervical HPV16 infection that either progressed to CIN3+ or cleared (not recorded which).

A word on this clone: The CDR3 is cut off 3 residues early in the read; its end comes from the germline J gene. The chain employs TRBV10-3 and TRBJ1-5; tentatively, D is TRBD1 (6 bases). The CDR3 extends over 14 amino acids. V lost 3 bases and J 2 bases, leaving 8 bases between the germline ends. Per germline, CDR1 ENHRY and CDR2 SYGVKD. The CDR3 region is CAISESGGNQPQHF. Incomplete CDR3 DNA: TGTGCCATCAGTGAATCAGGGGGCAATCAGCCC.

Comment on this clone: The read falls 3 residues short of the CDR3 end, and the missing part is taken from the germline J gene. The genes are TRBV2 and TRBJ1-2, with a tentative D call TRBD1 (6 bases). The CDR3 sequence is 15 residues long. CDR1 SNHLY and CDR2 FYNNEI come from the germline V gene. Trimming left V 4 bases short and J 4 bases short, with 16 bases between. CDR3 amino acids: CASSVVLGASYGYTF. The sequenced part of the CDR3 DNA is TGTGCCAGCAGTGTGGTTCTGGGGGCGTCCTATGGC.

Of note for this clone: The CDR3 end falls 3 residues outside the read, so it is completed with the germline J gene. This chain connects TRBV19 to TRBJ2-2; 7 bases fit TRBD1. The junction had 8 bases not matched to a gene; V was cut back by 6 bases and J by 4 bases. Germline assignment: CDR1 LNHDA and CDR2 SQIVND (reference sequence). This CDR3 is built from 15 residues. The sequenced CDR3 bases are TGTGCCAGTAGGCAGGACAGGTCCCCCACCGGGGAG. Protein product: CASRQDRSPTGE. The whole CDR3 region reads CASRQDRSPTGELFF.

In the case of this clone: The CDR3 goes on 3 residues after the read ends, and that part is filled in from the germline J gene. The chain is built from TRBV5-6 and TRBJ2-1; no reliable D call. Germline V gene sequence: CDR1 SGHDT, CDR2 YYEEEE. V was cut by 5 bases and J by 1 base, with 10 bases left in between. This CDR3 is 14 amino acids long. CDR3 loop: CASSREQSYNEQFF. The CDR3 DNA, read in part, is TGTGCCAGCAGTCGAGAACAGTCCTACAATGAG.

Concerning this clone: The DNA ends 3 residues before the CDR3 does, and the rest of the CDR3 is filled in from the germline J gene. This chain uses TRBV20-1 with TRBJ2-3; D is unresolved. The germline V gene encodes CDR1 DFQATT and CDR2 SNEGSKA (reference sequence). The ends were cut back, 3 bases at V and 5 bases at J, with 12 bases in the middle. This CDR3 comprises 13 residues. CDR3 sequence reads: CSASLNSGDTQYF. Partial CDR3 DNA: TGCAGTGCTAGTCTCAATTCGGGAGATACG.

Regarding this clone: The CDR3 goes on 3 residues after the read ends, and that part is filled in from the germline J gene. The genes are TRBV20-1 and TRBJ1-4; maybe TRBD1 (5 bases). Between the trimmed V and J ends, which lost 3 bases and 0 bases, there was a span of 11 bases. Germline CDR1 reads DFQATT; CDR2 reads SNEGSKA (reference sequence). The CDR3 length is 15 residues. CDR3 region: CSASKDSPTNEKLFF. CDR3 DNA (partial): TGCAGTGCTAGCAAAGACAGCCCAACTAATGAAAAA.

Worth noting for this clone: The read finishes 3 residues shy of the CDR3 end, and the germline J gene is used to complete it. This chain joins TRBV6-1 and TRBJ1-2; 9 bases agree with TRBD1. Looked up from germline, CDR1 is MNHNS and CDR2 is SASEGT. CDR3 length: 14 amino acids. Partial CDR3 DNA: TGTGCCAGCAGTGAACGGGACAGGGCTTTAGGC. It codes for CASSERDRALG. In full, the CDR3 is CASSERDRALGYTF.

Details on this clone: Read coverage stops 3 residues before the CDR3 terminus; the germline J gene supplies the remainder. The V call is TRBV6-2 or TRBV6-3, the J call TRBJ1-5; maybe TRBD1 (6 bases). The CDR3 extends over 16 amino acids. The ends were cut back, 5 bases at V and 3 bases at J, with 17 bases in the middle. Germline assignment: CDR1 MNHEY and CDR2 SVGEGT. The DNA read from the CDR3 is TGTGCCAGCAGTGACTACGGACAGTCAATCAATCAGCCC. This sequence encodes CASSDYGQSINQP. The entire CDR3 protein is CASSDYGQSINQPQHF.

With regard to this clone: At one end, the junction sequence differs from germline, possibly due to a read error. The read gets to within 3 residues of the CDR3 end, and the germline J gene fills in the rest. The V gene is TRBV18, the J gene TRBJ2-7, with D tentatively TRBD2 (5 bases). Germline V lookup: CDR1 KGHSH, CDR2 LQKENI. The CDR3 spans 13 residues. The CDR3: CSSSGGQAYEQYF. Partial CDR3 DNA: TGTTCCAGCTCAGGCGGGCAGGCCTACGAG.

The CDR3 bases that were read are TGTGCTAGTGCCATCGACAGACGTGAA. Translation: CASAIDRRE. The CDR3 reads in full as CASAIDRREAFF. V is TRBV12-5 and J is TRBJ1-1, with D maybe TRBD1 (5 bases). The read comes to an end 3 residues before the CDR3 does, leaving the germline J gene to fill in the end. Germline V gene sequence: CDR1 LGHNT, CDR2 FRNRAP. Trimming removed 7 bases at V and 7 bases at J, with 13 bases between. The length of the CDR3 is 12 residues.

Concerning this clone itself: The read ends 3 residues early relative to the CDR3; the germline J gene fills the gap. The rearrangement joins TRBV7-8 to TRBJ1-6, with no clear D. This CDR3 has 17 amino acids. Germline V gives CDR1 SGHVS, CDR2 FQNEAQ. The V end was cut by 1 base, the J end by 0 bases, with 10 bases between. The CDR3 loop is CASSLVAPLSYNSPLHF. The CDR3 DNA, read in part, is TGTGCCAGCAGCTTAGTAGCTCCCCTCTCCTATAATTCACCC. The full variable domain, in which reference TRBV7-8 and TRBJ1-6 provide the parts outside the CDR3, is GAGVSQSPRYKVAKRGQDVALRCDPISGHVSLFWYQQALGQGPEFLTYFQNEAQLDKSGLPSDRFFAERPEGSVSTLKIQRTQQEDSAVYLCASSLVAPLSYNSPLHFGNGTRLTVT.

The sequenced CDR3 bases are TGTGCCAGCAGCCCGCCGGGGGAATTGAACACTGAA. Encoded protein: CASSPPGELNTE. The whole CDR3 region reads CASSPPGELNTEAFF. The J gene is TRBJ1-1, the V gene TRBV5-4; a weak D match, TRBD1 (5 bases). The observed sequence ends 3 residues before the CDR3 terminus, with the missing tail filled in from the germline J gene. The V end was cut by 4 bases, the J end by 0 bases, with 13 bases between. CDR3 length: 15 residues. Germline V lookup: CDR1 SGHNT, CDR2 YYREEE (reference sequence).

On this clone itself: The read gets to within 3 residues of the CDR3 end, and the germline J gene fills in the rest. This chain uses TRBV15 with TRBJ1-4, with a possible D match to TRBD1 (5 bases). V dropped 5 bases and J dropped 6 bases, with 16 bases sitting between them. Germline V gives CDR1 LNHNV, CDR2 YYDKDF (reference sequence). The CDR3 runs 15 residues. The part of the CDR3 DNA that was read is TGTGCCACCAGCGGACGAGCAGGGCTCGATGAAAAA. Translating it yields CATSGRAGLDEK. The full CDR3 sequence reads CATSGRAGLDEKLFF.

Regarding this clone: The observed sequence ends 3 residues before the CDR3 terminus, with the missing tail filled in from the germline J gene. The chain joins TRBV6-2 or TRBV6-3 to TRBJ2-7; TRBD1 agrees at 9 bases. V dropped 0 bases and J dropped 1; count of bases not matched to a gene: 1. CDR3 size: 15 residues. Germline V gene data show CDR1 as MNHEY and CDR2 as SVGEGT. CDR3 bases read: TGTGCCAGCAGTTACTCTGGGACAGGGTCCTACGAG. This codes for CASSYSGTGSYE. The whole CDR3 region reads CASSYSGTGSYEQYF.

Note on this clone: The CDR3 goes on 3 residues after the read ends, and that part is filled in from the germline J gene. V is TRBV20-1 and J is TRBJ1-5; D is possibly TRBD1 (5 bases). Germline V gives CDR1 DFQATT, CDR2 SNEGSKA (reference sequence). The ends were cut back, 1 base at V and 1 base at J, with 8 bases in the middle. There are 14 residues in the CDR3. Partial CDR3 DNA: TGCAGTGCTAGAGGAGGGGTAAGCAATCAGCCC. This translates into CSARGGVSNQP. The CDR3 reads in full as CSARGGVSNQPQHF.

A remark on this clone: The CDR3 end falls 3 residues outside the read, so it is completed with the germline J gene. The chain carries TRBV7-2 and TRBJ2-5; 9 bases match TRBD2. With V trimmed by 8 bases and J by 2 bases, 6 bases remained unmatched. This CDR3 region has 14 residues. Germline CDR1 SGHTA, CDR2 FQGNSA. CDR3 DNA, as far as it was read: TGTGCCAGCGGCCCCAGCGGGGGGCAAGAGACC. This encodes CASGPSGGQET. The CDR3 reads in full as CASGPSGGQETQYF.

Regarding this clone: From the germline J gene comes the end of the CDR3, since the read stops 3 residues before it. V usage is TRBV20-1 and J usage is TRBJ2-5; 11 nucleotides align to TRBD1. CDR3 length: 16 residues. J gave up 4 bases and V 5 bases, and 12 bases lay outside the gene matches. Germline lookup yields CDR1 DFQATT and CDR2 SNEGSKA (reference sequence). CDR3 region: CSAGQSEGQGGETQYF. The part of the CDR3 DNA that was read is TGCAGTGCTGGACAAAGCGAGGGACAGGGGGGAGAGACC.